This T cell receptor beta chain was documented in a study of CD8+ T cells in alopecia areata listed by TCRdb under 2018. At the level of the whole study: The treated patients, all with moderate-to-severe alopecia areata, were enrolled in an open-label pilot trial of oral tofacitinib given at 5 to 10 mg twice daily. In humans, TCRbeta sequencing was performed on scalp tissue and on sorted CD4+ and CD8+ peripheral blood T cells from healthy controls and from patients with patchy or totalis/universalis alopecia areata. In both human patients and the C3H/HeJ mouse model, the study applied high-throughput TCRbeta sequencing to look at T cell clonal expansion in alopecia areata. Tofacitinib-treated patients had biopsies at baseline and at 4 and 24 weeks of treatment, with a later scalp biopsy in several patients. RNA was obtained with the PAXgene miRNA kit for fixed scalp, the miRNeasy kit for PBMCs, and the RNeasy kit for mouse skin. Scalp clonality was compared among normal scalp (n=4), patchy alopecia areata scalp (n=8), and alopecia totalis/universalis scalp (n=8). Tofacitinib was given for 6 to 18 months, followed by 6 months of follow-up off drug to assess delayed response and recurrence. Amplification of TCRbeta CDR3 regions was done by immunoSEQ multiplex PCR using 35 Vbeta forward primers and 13 Jbeta reverse primers. Results the study describes overall, beyond this receptor: TCR sequences shared between patients were less clear than in mice, possibly partly because of HLA diversity in the patient population. Higher clonality and more expanded CD8+ clones were observed in lesional scalp than in normal scalp, particularly in alopecia totalis/universalis, a finding suggestive of antigenic drive. Unlike mouse skin, which is dominated by gammadelta T cells, normal human skin has resident alphabeta T cells that are also sequenced, and this complicates analysis of the scalp TCR repertoire.

CDR1 and CDR2 were assigned from the germline V gene (reference sequence) as GTSNPN and SVGIG. V is pruned by 4 bases and J by 4 bases, leaving 5 bases of the junction without a gene match. The CDR3 runs 13 residues from the cysteine to the phenylalanine. Only the CDR3 region is kept as DNA, spanning 39 bases read in frame from base 1. Library preparation was by the immunoSEQ multiplex PCR assay. RNA was extracted from all samples and reverse transcribed into cDNA, which served as template for TCR sequencing. First-strand cDNA was synthesized using SuperScript III with a 2:1 mix of oligo-dT and random hexamers. A synthetic immune receptor repertoire was used to gauge amplification bias, and whatever bias remained was removed computationally. The authors' analysis ran thus. Raw reads were preprocessed to remove errors, and CDR3 was defined according to IMGT conventions as the region from the conserved cysteine to phenylalanine. Clonality was computed as 1 minus the Shannon entropy, with the entropy normalized by log2 of the number of productive unique TCRs. Scalp TCRbeta sequences were cross-referenced with sorted blood CD4 and CD8 repertoires so that the CD4 or CD8 identity of scalp clones could be inferred. TCRdb holds this immuneACCESS table with in-frame rearrangements only. Some clones are missing; in checked studies, unresolved V genes explain under half, and the rest has no known cause. V, J and clone size were drawn from that table, and D and trimming were deduced from the DNA. Across this sample there are fewer than 200,000 clones, with 67% seen only once. The ten largest clones capture 9.5% to 12% of the sample.

With regard to this clone: The antigen it recognizes is unknown. Per-base quality was not reported, and no clone a single base away is much larger than it.

Explained via the paper, the time point label denotes: baseline before oral tofacitinib. Peripheral blood and lesional scalp punch biopsies were obtained from patients with alopecia areata. After PBMCs were isolated by density centrifugation and stained for CD3, CD4 and CD8, a FACSAria was used to sort CD4+ and CD8+ T cells. This clonotype was obtained from a human donor with alopecia areata. The sequence is built from TRBV30 and TRBJ1-2; the junction holds 8 bases that match TRBD1. The material was CD8+ T cells sorted from blood, obtained at week 0. Read as DNA, the sequence is TGTGCCTGGACAGGGGGCCGTAGCTATGGCTACACCTTC. Translation gives CAWTGGRSYGYTF. Beyond the CDR3, the reference TRBV30 and TRBJ1-2 genes provide the residues; the full variable domain reads: SQTIHQWPATLVQPVGSPLSLECTVEGTSNPNLYWYRQAAGRGLQLLFYSVGIGQISSEVPQNLSASRPQDRQFILSSKKLLLSDSGFYLCAWTGGRSYGYTFGSGTRLTVV.